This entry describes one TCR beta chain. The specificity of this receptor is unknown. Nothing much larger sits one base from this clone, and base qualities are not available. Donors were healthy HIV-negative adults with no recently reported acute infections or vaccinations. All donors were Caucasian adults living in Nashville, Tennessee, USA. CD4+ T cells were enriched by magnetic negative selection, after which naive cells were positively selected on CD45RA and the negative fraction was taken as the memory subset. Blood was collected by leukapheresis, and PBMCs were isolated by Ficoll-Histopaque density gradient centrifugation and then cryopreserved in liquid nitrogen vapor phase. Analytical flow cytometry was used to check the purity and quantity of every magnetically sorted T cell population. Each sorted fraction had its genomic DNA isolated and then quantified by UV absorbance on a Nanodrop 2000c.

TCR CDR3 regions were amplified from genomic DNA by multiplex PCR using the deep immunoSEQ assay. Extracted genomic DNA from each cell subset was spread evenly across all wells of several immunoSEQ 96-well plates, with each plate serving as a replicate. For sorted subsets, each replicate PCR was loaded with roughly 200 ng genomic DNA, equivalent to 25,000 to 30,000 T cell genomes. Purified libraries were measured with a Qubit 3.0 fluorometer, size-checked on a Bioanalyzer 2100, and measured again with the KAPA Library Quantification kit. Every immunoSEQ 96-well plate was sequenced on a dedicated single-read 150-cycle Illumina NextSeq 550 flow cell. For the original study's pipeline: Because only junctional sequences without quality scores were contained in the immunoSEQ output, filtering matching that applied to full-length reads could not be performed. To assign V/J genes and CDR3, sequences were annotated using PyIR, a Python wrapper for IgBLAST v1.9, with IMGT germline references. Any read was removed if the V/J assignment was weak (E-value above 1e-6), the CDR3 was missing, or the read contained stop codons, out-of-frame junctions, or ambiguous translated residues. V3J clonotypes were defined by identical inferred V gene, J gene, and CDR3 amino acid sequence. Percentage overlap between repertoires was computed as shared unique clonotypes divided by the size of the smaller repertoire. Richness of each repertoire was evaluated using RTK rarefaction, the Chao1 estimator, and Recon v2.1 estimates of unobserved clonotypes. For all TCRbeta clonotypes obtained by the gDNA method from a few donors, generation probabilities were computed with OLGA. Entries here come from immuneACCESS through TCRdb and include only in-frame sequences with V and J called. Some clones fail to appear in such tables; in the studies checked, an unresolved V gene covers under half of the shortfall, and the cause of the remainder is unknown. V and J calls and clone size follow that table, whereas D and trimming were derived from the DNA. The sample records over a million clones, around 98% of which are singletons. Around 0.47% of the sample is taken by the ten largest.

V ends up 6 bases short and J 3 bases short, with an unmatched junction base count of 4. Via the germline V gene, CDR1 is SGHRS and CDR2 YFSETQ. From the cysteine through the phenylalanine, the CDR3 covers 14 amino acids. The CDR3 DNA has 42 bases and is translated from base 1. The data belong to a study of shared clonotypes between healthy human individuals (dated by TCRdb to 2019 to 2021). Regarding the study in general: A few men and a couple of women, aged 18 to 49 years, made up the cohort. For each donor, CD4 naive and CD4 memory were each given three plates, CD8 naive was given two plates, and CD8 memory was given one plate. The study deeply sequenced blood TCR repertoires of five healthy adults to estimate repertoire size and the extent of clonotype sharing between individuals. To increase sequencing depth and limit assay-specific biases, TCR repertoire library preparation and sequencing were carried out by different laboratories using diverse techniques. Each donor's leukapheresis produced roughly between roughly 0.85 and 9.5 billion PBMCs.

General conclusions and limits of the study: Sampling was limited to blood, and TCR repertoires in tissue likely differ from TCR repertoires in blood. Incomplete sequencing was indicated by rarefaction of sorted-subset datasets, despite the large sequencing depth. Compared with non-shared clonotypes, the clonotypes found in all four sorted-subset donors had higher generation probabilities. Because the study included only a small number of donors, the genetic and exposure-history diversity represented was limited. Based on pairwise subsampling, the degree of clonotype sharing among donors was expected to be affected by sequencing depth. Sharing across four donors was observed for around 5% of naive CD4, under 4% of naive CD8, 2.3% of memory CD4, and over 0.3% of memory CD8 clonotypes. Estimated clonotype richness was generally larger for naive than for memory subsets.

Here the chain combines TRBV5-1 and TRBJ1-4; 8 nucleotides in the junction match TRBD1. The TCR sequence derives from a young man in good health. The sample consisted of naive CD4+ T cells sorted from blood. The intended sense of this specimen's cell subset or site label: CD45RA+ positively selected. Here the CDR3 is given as CASTQGAANEKLFF. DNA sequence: TGCGCCAGCACGCAGGGGGCCGCTAATGAAAAACTGTTTTTT.